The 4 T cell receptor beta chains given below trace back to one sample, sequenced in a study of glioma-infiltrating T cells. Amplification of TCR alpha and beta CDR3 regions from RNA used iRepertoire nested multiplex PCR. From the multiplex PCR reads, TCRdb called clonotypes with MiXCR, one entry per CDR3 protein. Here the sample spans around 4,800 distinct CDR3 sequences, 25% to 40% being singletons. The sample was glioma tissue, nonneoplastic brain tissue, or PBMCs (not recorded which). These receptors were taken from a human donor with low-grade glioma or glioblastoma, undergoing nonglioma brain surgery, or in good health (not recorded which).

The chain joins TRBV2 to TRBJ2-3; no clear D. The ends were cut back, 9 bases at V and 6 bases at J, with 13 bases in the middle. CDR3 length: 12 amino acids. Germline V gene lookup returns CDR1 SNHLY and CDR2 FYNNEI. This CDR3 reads CARGEQSDTQYF. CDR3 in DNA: TGTGCCAGGGGTGAACAGTCGGATACGCAGTATTTT.

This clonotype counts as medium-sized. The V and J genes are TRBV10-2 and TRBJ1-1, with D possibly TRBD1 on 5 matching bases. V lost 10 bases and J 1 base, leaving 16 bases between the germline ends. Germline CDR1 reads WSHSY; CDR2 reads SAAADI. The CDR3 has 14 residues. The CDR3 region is CATRMGPSNTEAFF. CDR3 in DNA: TGCGCCACCAGGATGGGACCGTCGAACACTGAAGCTTTCTTT.

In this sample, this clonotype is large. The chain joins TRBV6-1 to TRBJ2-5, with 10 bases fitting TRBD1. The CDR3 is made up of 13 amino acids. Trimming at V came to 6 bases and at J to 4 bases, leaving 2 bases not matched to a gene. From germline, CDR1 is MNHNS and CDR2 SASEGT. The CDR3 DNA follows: TGTGCCAGCAGCAGGGACAGGGGAGAGACCCAGTACTTC. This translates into CASSRDRGETQYF.

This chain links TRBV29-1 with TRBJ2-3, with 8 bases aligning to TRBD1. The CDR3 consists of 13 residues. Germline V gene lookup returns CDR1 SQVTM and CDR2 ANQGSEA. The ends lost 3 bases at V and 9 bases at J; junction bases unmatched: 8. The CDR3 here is CSVDSFHRGTQYF. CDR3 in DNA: TGCAGCGTTGACAGTTTTCACAGGGGGACGCAGTATTTT.